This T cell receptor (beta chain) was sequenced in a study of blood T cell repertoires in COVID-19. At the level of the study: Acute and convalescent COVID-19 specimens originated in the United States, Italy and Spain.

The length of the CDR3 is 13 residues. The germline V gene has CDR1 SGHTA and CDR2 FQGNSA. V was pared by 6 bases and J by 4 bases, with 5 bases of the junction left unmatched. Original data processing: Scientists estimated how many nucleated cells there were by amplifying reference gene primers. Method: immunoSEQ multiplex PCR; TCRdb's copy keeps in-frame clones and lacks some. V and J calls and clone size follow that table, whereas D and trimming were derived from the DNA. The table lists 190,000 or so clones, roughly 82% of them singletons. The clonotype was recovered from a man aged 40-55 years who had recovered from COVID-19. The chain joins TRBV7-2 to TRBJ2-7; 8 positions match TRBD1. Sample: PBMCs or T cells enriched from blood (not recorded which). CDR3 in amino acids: CASSIQGAYEQYF. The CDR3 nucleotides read TGTGCCAGCAGTATTCAGGGGGCTTACGAGCAGTACTTC.